This T cell receptor beta chain was identified in a study of blood T cell repertoires in COVID-19. As for the study in general: The analysed material was cDNA or gDNA that came from T cells, B-cell-depleted T cells, or PBMCs.

The CDR3 covers 14 residues. Germline values: CDR1 SQVTM, CDR2 ANQGSEA. Trimming cost V 7 bases and J 1 base, with 15 bases left between them. TCRdb's table, derived via immunoSEQ multiplex PCR, lists solely in-frame clones and lacks some. The data show about 150,000 clones, roughly nine tenths seen once. V gene TRBV29-1 combines with J gene TRBJ2-3, with a tentative D call TRBD2 (6 bases). The source of this sequence is a man in his fifties with acute or convalescent COVID-19. Input material: peripheral blood. The CDR3 sequence is CSANRLAGTDTQYF. As DNA, the CDR3 is TGCAGCGCAAACCGATTAGCGGGCACAGATACGCAGTATTTT.